The 3 T cell receptor beta chains given below trace back to one sample, sequenced in a study of identical twins. TCRdb independently ran MiXCR on the 5' RACE reads; one entry per CDR3 protein. The sample yields more than 400,000 distinct CDR3 sequences, approximately 16% seen once. The sample was also reused in another study, on yellow fever vaccine responses in identical twins.

Sequencing was done on a sample of CD4+ T cells sorted from blood. The source is a woman between 18 and 29 years old in good health.

This clonotype was observed a handful of times. CDR3 in amino acids: CASSFPRGPPGFTEAFF. In DNA form, the CDR3 reads TGTGCCAGCAGCTTCCCGCGGGGACCGCCTGGGTTCACTGAAGCTTTCTTT. V gene TRBV11-2 combines with J gene TRBJ1-1; D possibly corresponds to TRBD1 (5 bases). Germline CDR1 and CDR2: SGHAT and FQNNGV. The CDR3 loop spans 17 amino acids. With 3 bases removed from V and 4 bases from J, the gap between germline ends came to 21 bases.

A note on this clonotype: One end of the junction fails to match germline, which may point to a read error. The chain couples TRBV12-3 or TRBV12-4 to TRBJ1-2; D is unclear. This CDR3 comprises 12 residues. The CDR3 loop is CASRLDSHGYTF. The CDR3, as DNA: TGTGCCAGCAGATTAGACTCGCATGGCTACACCTTC.

This clonotype has a handful of counts. This sequence joins TRBV19 and TRBJ2-3, with 9 bases fitting TRBD2. J gave up 2 bases and V 6 bases, and 3 bases lay outside the gene matches. Per the germline V gene, CDR1 is LNHDA and CDR2 is SQIVND (reference sequence). The CDR3 has 14 amino acids. CDR3 residues: CASRVAGVTDTQYF. As DNA, the CDR3 is TGTGCCAGTAGGGTAGCGGGAGTCACAGATACGCAGTATTTT.